This passage covers 18 T cell receptor beta chains from one sample sequenced in a study of blood T cell repertoires in COVID-19. The assay was immunoSEQ multiplex PCR, and TCRdb's table has in-frame clones only and misses some. Altogether more than 60,000 clones are present, around 87% being singletons, with the ten largest covering 6% to 7%. The sample consisted of peripheral blood. Source of these receptors: a man aged 55 to 69 with acute or convalescent COVID-19.

The V call is TRBV30, the J call TRBJ1-5; D gene uncertain. Per germline, CDR1 GTSNPN and CDR2 SVGIG (reference sequence). V lost 3 bases to trimming and J lost 7 bases, with 13 bases between them. This CDR3 spans 13 amino acids. The CDR3: CAWRGAIGQPQHF. CDR3 nucleotide sequence: TGTGCCTGGAGGGGAGCAATCGGGCAGCCCCAGCATTTT.

CDR3 nucleotides: TGTGCCAGCAGCCAAGACAGGGTCGCTGAAGCTTTCTTT. Translated: CASSQDRVAEAFF. The chain couples TRBV3-1 (or the pseudogene TRBV3-2) to TRBJ1-1; D is perhaps TRBD1 (5 bases). Looked up from germline, CDR1 is LGHDT and CDR2 is YNNKEL (reference sequence). This CDR3 comprises 13 residues. V lost 0 bases to trimming and J lost 6 bases, with 8 bases between them.

The chain joins TRBV6-2 or TRBV6-3 to TRBJ1-1; 9 nucleotides match TRBD1. Germline V lookup: CDR1 MNHEY, CDR2 SVGEGT. V shed 4 bases and J 4 bases; nucleotides not matched to a gene: 4. The CDR3 runs 14 residues. In DNA form, the CDR3 reads TGTGCCAGCAGTTTCGTGACAGGGGGCACTGAAGCTTTCTTT. Translation: CASSFVTGGTEAFF.

The V gene is TRBV29-1, the J gene TRBJ2-1; 11 nucleotides align to TRBD1. The CDR3 has 16 residues. V gave up 3 bases and J gave up 3 bases; unmatched junction bases: 7. Germline V lookup: CDR1 SQVTM, CDR2 ANQGSEA. CDR3 nucleotide sequence: TGCAGCGTTGAGAAAGGGACAGGGGGTAACTACAATGAGCAGTTCTTC. Translation: CSVEKGTGGNYNEQFF.

This clone ranks as medium-sized. The genes are TRBV19 and TRBJ2-5; perhaps TRBD2 as D (6 bases). The CDR3 has 13 amino acids. Trimming stripped 3 bases from V and 4 bases from J, with 9 bases between. Germline V gene sequence: CDR1 LNHDA, CDR2 SQIVND (reference sequence). CDR3 sequence (DNA): TGTGCCAGTAGTATTGGGACTCGAGAGACCCAGTACTTC. Translation: CASSIGTRETQYF.

The V call is TRBV6-2 or TRBV6-3, the J call TRBJ1-4, with no clear D. The germline V and J ends were trimmed by 5 bases and 0 bases, with 13 bases remaining between them. The germline V gene has CDR1 MNHEY and CDR2 SVGEGT. The CDR3 consists of 16 residues. The CDR3 DNA reads as TGTGCCAGCAGTCTACTCCGGAGGACAACTAATGAAAAACTGTTTTTT. Amino acid sequence: CASSLLRRTTNEKLFF.

This chain uses TRBV19 with TRBJ2-3; 14 bases align to TRBD2. CDR1 is LNHDA and CDR2 is SQIVND in the germline V gene (reference sequence). This CDR3 region has 15 residues. V shed 4 bases and J 5 bases; nucleotides not matched to a gene: 2. CDR3 loop: CASSRLAGGQDTQYF. CDR3 coding DNA: TGTGCCAGTAGTAGACTAGCGGGGGGGCAAGATACGCAGTATTTT.

Only one count was recorded for this clone. The V and J genes are TRBV27 and TRBJ2-5; TRBD1 agrees at 8 bases. Per the germline V gene, CDR1 is MNHEY and CDR2 is SMNVEV (reference sequence). Losses at the gene ends were 4 bases for V and 3 bases for J; bases not matched to a gene: 7. The CDR3 is 15 amino acids. CDR3 DNA sequence: TGTGCCAGCAGTTACCTCCAGGACAGGGAAGAGACCCAGTACTTC. This encodes CASSYLQDREETQYF.

V usage is TRBV19 and J usage is TRBJ1-5, with TRBD1 as a possible D gene (6 bases). The V end lost 5 bases, the J end lost 0 bases, and 14 bases lay between the germline ends. The CDR3 has 16 amino acids. Looked up from germline, CDR1 is LNHDA and CDR2 is SQIVND (reference sequence). The CDR3 nucleotides are TGTGCCAGTAGTCCGAAGACAGGCTTTAGCAATCAGCCCCAGCATTTT. Its translation is CASSPKTGFSNQPQHF.

The chain recombines TRBV3-1 (or the pseudogene TRBV3-2) with TRBJ2-3; TRBD2 matches at 11 bases. This CDR3 comprises 16 residues. Germline-derived CDR1 and CDR2 are LGHDT and YNNKEL (reference sequence). Trimming removed 4 bases from V and 5 bases from J; junction bases left unmatched: 8. The CDR3 DNA reads as TGTGCCAGCAGCCTCAGGGGTCTAGCGGGGGGAGATACGCAGTATTTT. Residues: CASSLRGLAGGDTQYF.

The gene calls are TRBV6-2 or TRBV6-3 and TRBJ2-5; 9 positions agree with TRBD2. The CDR3 runs 16 residues. Germline trimming cut 0 bases from V and 4 bases from J; bases unmatched to any gene: 6. Germline loops: CDR1 MNHEY, CDR2 SVGEGT. The CDR3 nucleotides are TGTGCCAGCAGTTACTCGGTGCCTAGCGGGGCAGAGACCCAGTACTTC. It codes for CASSYSVPSGAETQYF.

This rearrangement joins TRBV9 to TRBJ2-3; the match to TRBD1 covers 11 bases. The V gene end was trimmed by 4 bases and the J gene end by 3 bases; junction bases not matched to a gene: 7. The germline CDR1 and CDR2 sequences are SGDLS and YYNGEE. This CDR3 contains 16 residues. This chain's CDR3 is CASSILGTGGTDTQYF. The CDR3 DNA is TGTGCCAGCAGCATTCTCGGGACAGGGGGTACAGATACGCAGTATTTT.

The J gene is TRBJ1-2, the V gene TRBV4-3; no clear D gene. Per the germline V gene, CDR1 is LGHNA and CDR2 is YSLEER. The CDR3 length is 13 residues. Trimming left V 0 bases short and J 8 bases short, with 10 bases between. The CDR3 region has the DNA TGCGCCAGCAGCCAAGAGGCAGGCTCGGGCTACACCTTC. This codes for CASSQEAGSGYTF.

The chain links TRBV30 to TRBJ1-1; D not resolved. Trimming took off 8 bases at V and 0 bases at J, with 13 bases between the two ends. The CDR3 extends over 13 amino acids. The germline V gene encodes CDR1 GTSNPN and CDR2 SVGIG (reference sequence). The CDR3 here is CATMRNMNTEAFF. The CDR3 DNA follows: TGTGCCACTATGAGGAACATGAACACTGAAGCTTTCTTT.

This clone is a singleton in its sample. V is TRBV5-4 and J is TRBJ2-7, with D perhaps matching TRBD1 (6 bases). From germline, CDR1 is SGHNT and CDR2 YYREEE (reference sequence). CDR3 length: 13 residues. V shed 3 bases and J shed 0 bases, with 7 bases lying between them. CDR3 nucleotides: TGTGCCAGCAGCTGGGGGCCCTCCTACGAGCAGTACTTC. Protein sequence: CASSWGPSYEQYF.

This chain uses TRBV25-1 with TRBJ1-5; 9 nucleotides line up with TRBD1. V lost 3 bases and J lost 0; bases outside the gene matches: 3. CDR1 is MGHDK and CDR2 is SYGVNS in the germline V gene. The CDR3 totals 16 residues. Written as DNA, the CDR3 is TGTGCCAGCAGTGAGACAGGGGGATATAGCAATCAGCCCCAGCATTTT. This gives the protein CASSETGGYSNQPQHF.

This chain connects TRBV6-6 to TRBJ2-3, with TRBD2 matching over 7 bases. With 7 bases clipped from V and 2 bases from J, the junction kept 12 bases outside the gene matches. The CDR3 has 16 residues. Germline loops: CDR1 MNHNY, CDR2 SVGAGI (reference sequence). CDR3 sequence (DNA): TGTGCCAGCACCCCACCACCGCTAGCGGACACAGATACGCAGTATTTT. It encodes CASTPPPLADTDTQYF.

A note on this clone: The junction departs from germline at one end; a sequencing error may be responsible. The chain couples TRBV5-8 to TRBJ1-2; 9 bases match TRBD1. The germline V gene encodes CDR1 SGHTS and CDR2 YDEGEE. There are 14 residues in the CDR3. CDR3 loop: CASRQQGARRKTAF. CDR3 bases: TGTGCCAGCAGACAACAGGGGGCGAGAAGAAAGACCGCCTTC.